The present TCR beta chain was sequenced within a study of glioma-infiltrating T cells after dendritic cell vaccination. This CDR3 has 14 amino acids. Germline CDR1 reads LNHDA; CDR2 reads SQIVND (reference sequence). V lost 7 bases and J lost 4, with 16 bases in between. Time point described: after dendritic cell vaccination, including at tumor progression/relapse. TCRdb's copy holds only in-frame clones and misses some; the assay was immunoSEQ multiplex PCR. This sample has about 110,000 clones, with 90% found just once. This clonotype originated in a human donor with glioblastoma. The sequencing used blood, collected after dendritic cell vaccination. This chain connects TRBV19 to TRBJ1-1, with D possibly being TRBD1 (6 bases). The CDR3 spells CASNLRGGFTEAFF. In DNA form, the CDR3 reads TGTGCCAGTAACCTCAGGGGAGGGTTCACTGAAGCTTTCTTT.